The 4 T cell receptor beta chains below all came from one sample that was sequenced in a study of T cell repertoires in cytomegalovirus infection. Using its own MiXCR run on the reads, TCRdb lists one record per CDR3 protein. This sample yields roughly 720,000 distinct CDR3 sequences, of which less than 40% are seen a single time; around 2.8% belongs to the top ten. Sequences were obtained from PBMCs. The receptors originated from a human donor in good health (CMV status not recorded). Some clones in this sample may be carry-over from other donors' samples.

A single count supports this clonotype. The V call is TRBV28, the J call TRBJ1-5; D possibly corresponds to TRBD1 (6 bases). The CDR3 runs to 16 residues. V was pared by 0 bases and J by 3 bases, with 12 bases between. The germline V gene has CDR1 MDHEN and CDR2 SYDVKM. CDR3 nucleotides: TGTGCCAGCAGTTTATGGAAGGGGGGGCACAATCAGCCCCAGCATTTT. This codes for CASSLWKGGHNQPQHF. The full variable domain, completed using reference TRBV28 and TRBJ1-5, is DVKVTQSSRYLVKRTGEKVFLECVQDMDHENMFWYRQDPGLGLRLIYFSYDVKMKEKGDIPEGYSVSREKKERFSLILESASTNQTSMYLCASSLWKGGHNQPQHFGDGTRLSIL.

This clonotype has just a few counts. V gene TRBV18 combines with J gene TRBJ2-2; D is perhaps TRBD1 (5 bases). The V end lost 6 bases, the J end lost 3 bases, and 14 bases lay between the germline ends. In germline, CDR1 is KGHSH, CDR2 LQKENI. The CDR3 loop spans 15 amino acids. Here the CDR3 reads CASSPGIQDTGELFF. The CDR3 bases are TGTGCCAGCTCCCCAGGGATTCAGGACACCGGGGAGCTGTTTTTT.

This sequence joins TRBV28 and TRBJ1-2; TRBD1 matches 8 bases. Germline lookup yields CDR1 MDHEN and CDR2 SYDVKM. This CDR3 has 14 residues. Trimming at V came to 6 bases and at J to 4 bases, leaving 7 bases not matched to a gene. The CDR3 DNA sequence: TGTGCCAGCAGATTTGGGGGACAGGCCTATGGCTACACCTTC. Translation: CASRFGGQAYGYTF.

This clonotype was found a few times. The gene calls are TRBV12-3 or TRBV12-4 and TRBJ2-7; D uncertain. The CDR3 sequence is 14 residues long. V lost 3 bases and J lost 0, with 9 bases in between. The CDR3 sequence: CASSLNGRSYEQYF. CDR3 coding DNA: TGTGCCAGCAGTTTGAACGGTCGCTCCTACGAGCAGTACTTC.